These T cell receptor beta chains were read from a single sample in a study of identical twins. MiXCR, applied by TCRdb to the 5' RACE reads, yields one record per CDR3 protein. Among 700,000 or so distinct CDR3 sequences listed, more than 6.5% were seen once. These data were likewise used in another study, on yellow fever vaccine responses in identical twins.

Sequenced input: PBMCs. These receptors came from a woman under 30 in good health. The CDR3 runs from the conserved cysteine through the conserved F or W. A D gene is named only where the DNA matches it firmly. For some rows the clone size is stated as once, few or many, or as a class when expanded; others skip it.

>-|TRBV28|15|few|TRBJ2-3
TGTGCCAGCAGCCCCCAACACGCAAGCACAGATACGCAGTATTTT
CASSPQHASTDTQYF
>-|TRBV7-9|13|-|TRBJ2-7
TGTGCCAGCAGCTCGGGACCACTGGGGGAGCAGTACTTC
CASSSGPLGEQYF
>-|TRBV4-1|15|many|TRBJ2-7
TGCGCCAGCAGCCAAGATCCGGGGCTTTCCTACGAGCAGTACTTC
CASSQDPGLSYEQYF
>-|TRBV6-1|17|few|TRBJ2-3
TGTGCCAGCAGACATAGGACAGTTCGAGGGAGCACAGATACGCAGTATTTT
CASRHRTVRGSTDTQYF
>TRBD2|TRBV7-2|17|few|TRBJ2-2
TGTGCCAGCAGACCGGGACTAGCGGGAGTTCCCACCGGGGAGCTGTTTTTT
CASRPGLAGVPTGELFF
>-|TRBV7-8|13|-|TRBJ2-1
TGTGCCAGCAGGGTTCTAGAGGGCAATGAGCAGTTCTTC
CASRVLEGNEQFF
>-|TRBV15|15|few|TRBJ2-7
TGTGCCACCAGCAGAGAGAACCGGGCCTCCCACGAGCAGTACTTC
CATSRENRASHEQYF
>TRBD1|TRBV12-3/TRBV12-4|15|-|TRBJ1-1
TGTGCCAGCAACCATCCGGGACAGGGTCGCACTGAAGCTTTCTTT
CASNHPGQGRTEAFF
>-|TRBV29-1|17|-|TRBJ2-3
TGCAGCGTTGAAGATCTTCCAGCGGACCTAACTACAGATACGCAGTATTTT
CSVEDLPADLTTDTQYF
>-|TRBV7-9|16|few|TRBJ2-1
TGTGCCAGCAGCTCCCCGCCGGACCTCGTATACAATGAGCAGTTCTTC
CASSSPPDLVYNEQFF
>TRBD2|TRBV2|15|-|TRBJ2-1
TGTGCCAGCAGTGAACTAGCGGGGGCCTACAATGAGCAGTTCTTC
CASSELAGAYNEQFF
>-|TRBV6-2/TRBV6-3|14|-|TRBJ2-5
TGTGCCAGCAGTATCGGACAGATGAAAGGGACCCAGTACTTC
CASSIGQMKGTQYF
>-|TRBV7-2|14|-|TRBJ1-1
TGTGCCAGCAGCAGAGGTAGTGGGCTTGCTGAAGCTTTCTTT
CASSRGSGLAEAFF
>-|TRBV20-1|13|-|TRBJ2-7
TGCAGTGCTAGAGTTCCAGGGGCCTACGAGCAGTACTTC
CSARVPGAYEQYF
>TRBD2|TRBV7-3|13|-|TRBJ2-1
TGTGCCAGCGGAGCGGGGGGTTACAATGAGCAGTTCTTC
CASGAGGYNEQFF
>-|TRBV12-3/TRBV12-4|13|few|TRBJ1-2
TGTGCCAGCAGTACGAGGACGGACTATGGCTACACCTTC
CASSTRTDYGYTF
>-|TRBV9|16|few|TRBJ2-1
TGTGCCAGCAGCAGAGAAACAGGGGACTACTACAATGAGCAGTTCTTC
CASSRETGDYYNEQFF
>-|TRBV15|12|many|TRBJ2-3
TGTGCCACCAGCGAACTCACAGATACGCAGTATTTT
CATSELTDTQYF
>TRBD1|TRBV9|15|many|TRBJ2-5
TGTGCCAGCAGCTCGCTAGGACAGGTCCAAGAGACCCAGTACTTC
CASSSLGQVQETQYF
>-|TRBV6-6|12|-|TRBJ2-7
TGTGCCAGCAGTTATACCGGGCAAGGCCGGTACTTC
CASSYTGQGRYF
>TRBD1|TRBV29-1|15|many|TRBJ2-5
TGCAGCGTCGCGAAAGGGGGACAGTTAGGGGAGACCCAGTACTTC
CSVAKGGQLGETQYF
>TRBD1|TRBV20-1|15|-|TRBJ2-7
TGCAGTGCCGTCAGGGACAGCTCAGGCTCCTACGAGCAGTACTTC
CSAVRDSSGSYEQYF
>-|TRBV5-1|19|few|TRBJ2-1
TGCGCCAGCAGCTTAAGACAGGGAGGGACTCCACCATTATACAATGAGCAGTTCTTC
CASSLRQGGTPPLYNEQFF
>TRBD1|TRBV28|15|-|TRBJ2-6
TGTGCCACCGACAGGGCCGGCGTGGGGGCCAACGTCCTGACTTTC
CATDRAGVGANVLTF
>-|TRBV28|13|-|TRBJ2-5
TGTGCCAGCAGTTTAAGCGACCAAGAGACCCAGTACTTC
CASSLSDQETQYF
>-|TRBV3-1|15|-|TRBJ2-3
TGTGCCAGCAGCCAAAGGTTGGGTTCCACAGATACGCAGTATTTT
CASSQRLGSTDTQYF
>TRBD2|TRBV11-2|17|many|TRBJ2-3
TGTGCCAGCAGCTTAGAAGGTAGCGGGGGCAGCACAGATACGCAGTATTTT
CASSLEGSGGSTDTQYF
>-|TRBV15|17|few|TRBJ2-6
TGTGCCACCAGCAGAGAAGACTCGAGCTCTGGGGCCAACGTCCTGACTTTC
CATSREDSSSGANVLTF
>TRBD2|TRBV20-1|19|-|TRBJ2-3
TGCAGTGCTAGAGTGGGCCTGGGTGTTAGCGGGGGGCAGGGAGATACGCAGTATTTT
CSARVGLGVSGGQGDTQYF
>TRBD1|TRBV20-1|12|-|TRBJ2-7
TGCAGTGCGCGGAGGACAGGGTTCGAGCAGTACTTC
CSARRTGFEQYF
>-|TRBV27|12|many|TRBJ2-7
TGTGCCAGCAGCGGGAGCTCCTACGAGCAGTACTTC
CASSGSSYEQYF
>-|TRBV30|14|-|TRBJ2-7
TGTGCCTGGAGTTTAGACCCTCGATCCTACGAGCAGTACTTC
CAWSLDPRSYEQYF
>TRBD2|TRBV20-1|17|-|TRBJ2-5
TGCAGTGCTATCGCCGTGGTAGCGGGGGGTCTGGGGGAGACCCAGTACTTC
CSAIAVVAGGLGETQYF
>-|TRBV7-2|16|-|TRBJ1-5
TGTGCCAGCAGCTTAGGTTGGTATGGGAGCAATCAGCCCCAGCATTTT
CASSLGWYGSNQPQHF
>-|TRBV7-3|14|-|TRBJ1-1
TGTGCCAGCAGCGCCACCGGGGCGGGCGCTGAAGCTTTCTTT
CASSATGAGAEAFF
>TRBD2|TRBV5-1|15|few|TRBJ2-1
TGCGCCAGCAGCTTGTGGTTAGCGGGTGACAATGAGCAGTTCTTC
CASSLWLAGDNEQFF
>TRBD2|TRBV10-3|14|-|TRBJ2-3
TGTGCCATCAGTGGGCTAGCGGGGGCAGATACGCAGTATTTT
CAISGLAGADTQYF
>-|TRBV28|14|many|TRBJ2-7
TGTGCCAGCAGGGGAAGGACCGCACCCTACGAGCAGTACTTC
CASRGRTAPYEQYF
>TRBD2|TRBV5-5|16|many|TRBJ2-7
TGTGCCAGCAGCTTGGGGCTCCTTAGCGGGAGCCACGAGCAGTACTTC
CASSLGLLSGSHEQYF
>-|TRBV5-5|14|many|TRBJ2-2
TGTGCCAGCAGCCAACTAGGGGGTGCCGGGGAGCTGTTTTTT
CASSQLGGAGELFF